Listed here are 30 T cell receptor beta chains from one sample, sequenced in a study of cytomegalovirus exposure and HLA in healthy donors. The method was immunoSEQ multiplex PCR; TCRdb's version includes in-frame clones alone and lacks a portion of them. The sample holds about 190,000 clones, roughly 88% seen once. Sequencing was done on a sample of PBMCs. Receptors were obtained from a woman aged 18-30 years in good health and CMV-seronegative.

This chain joins TRBV4-2 and TRBJ2-7, with 7 bases identical to TRBD1. Germline V CDR1 and CDR2: LGHNA, YNFKEQ. The CDR3 length is 14 residues. V lost 3 bases, J lost 2 bases, and 4 bases stayed unmatched. The CDR3: CASSQDRITYEQYF. The CDR3 DNA is TGTGCCAGCAGCCAGGACAGGATAACCTACGAGCAGTACTTC.

The chain joins TRBV25-1 to TRBJ2-3; a weak D match, TRBD1 (6 bases). CDR1 and CDR2 from the germline V gene are MGHDK and SYGVNS. The V end was cut by 4 bases, the J end by 0 bases, with 11 bases between. The CDR3 loop spans 15 amino acids. CDR3 loop: CASSGTAISTDTQYF. The CDR3 region has the DNA TGTGCCAGCAGTGGGACAGCAATTAGCACAGATACGCAGTATTTT.

CDR3 coding DNA: TGTGCCAGTAGTGCCCTACTAGCGGGAGTTGAAGATACGCAGTATTTT. Encoded protein: CASSALLAGVEDTQYF. This chain joins TRBV19 and TRBJ2-3, with 11 bases that match TRBD2. J was trimmed by 5 bases and V by 5 bases; bases with no gene match: 9. The germline V gene has CDR1 LNHDA and CDR2 SQIVND (reference sequence). The CDR3 is 16 amino acids. Full variable domain (missing parts from reference TRBV19 and TRBJ2-3): DGGITQSPKYLFRKEGQNVTLSCEQNLNHDAMYWYRQDPGQGLRLIYYSQIVNDFQKGDIAEGYSVSREKKESFPLTVTSAQKNPTAFYLCASSALLAGVEDTQYFGPGTRLTVL.

The gene calls are TRBV5-1 and TRBJ1-2; 12 positions agree with TRBD1. Per the germline V gene, CDR1 is SGHRS and CDR2 is YFSETQ. With 4 bases clipped from V and 7 bases from J, the junction kept 8 bases outside the gene matches. The CDR3 totals 15 residues. The DNA of the CDR3 is TGCGCCAGCAGCAAGGGGACAGGGGGCTTCTTTGGCTACACCTTC. It specifies CASSKGTGGFFGYTF.

CDR3 sequence reads: CSVPGTGGGASYEQYF. DNA for the CDR3: TGCAGCGTCCCCGGGACAGGGGGGGGCGCTTCCTACGAGCAGTACTTC. The rearrangement uses TRBV29-1 and TRBJ2-7; 11 nucleotides align to TRBD1. The CDR3 loop spans 16 amino acids. Trimming took 6 bases from V and 1 from J; bases not matched to a gene: 11. Germline V lookup: CDR1 SQVTM, CDR2 ANQGSEA.

CDR3 bases: TGTGCCAGCTTCCCCGTGAGCGGGGGGACGAGAGATACGCAGTATTTT. This gives the protein CASFPVSGGTRDTQYF. This chain links TRBV11-2 with TRBJ2-3, with 9 bases identical to TRBD2. The CDR3 consists of 16 residues. V shed 8 bases and J 5 bases; nucleotides not matched to a gene: 14. Germline CDR1 and CDR2: SGHAT and FQNNGV.

The rearrangement links TRBV19 to TRBJ2-7, with D possibly matching TRBD2 (6 bases). Germline CDR1 and CDR2: LNHDA and SQIVND (reference sequence). The CDR3 extends over 17 amino acids. V shed 4 bases and J shed 0 bases, with 19 bases lying between them. The CDR3 region is CASSTGVGFSNSYEQYF. The DNA for the CDR3 is TGTGCCAGTAGTACGGGGGTCGGATTCTCAAACTCCTACGAGCAGTACTTC.

The V and J genes are TRBV7-8 and TRBJ1-5, with 7 bases matching TRBD1. Germline V CDR1 and CDR2: SGHVS, FQNEAQ. V dropped 0 bases and J dropped 5; count of bases not matched to a gene: 4. CDR3 length: 15 residues. CDR3 amino acids: CASSLARGPHQPQHF. CDR3 DNA: TGTGCCAGCAGCTTAGCGAGGGGGCCGCATCAGCCCCAGCATTTT.

The chain couples TRBV30 to TRBJ2-4; D not certain. V lost 0 bases and J 3 bases, leaving 15 bases between the germline ends. This CDR3 region has 16 residues. Looked up from germline, CDR1 is GTSNPN and CDR2 is SVGIG (reference sequence). CDR3 coding DNA: TGTGCCTGGAGTGTACAGATACCGAGTCTCAAAAACATTCAGTACTTC. Amino acids: CAWSVQIPSLKNIQYF.

The chain's CDR3 is CASSYSSGTQYF. In nucleotides, the CDR3 is TGTGCCAGCAGTTACTCCTCAGGAACCCAGTACTTC. The gene calls are TRBV6-5 and TRBJ2-5, with no clear D. The germline V and J ends were trimmed by 0 bases and 8 bases, with 7 bases remaining between them. CDR3 length: 12 residues. The V gene's germline CDR1 is MNHEY and CDR2 SVGAGI.

The chain has TRBV5-1 and TRBJ2-5; D perhaps matches TRBD1 (6 bases). Germline V gives CDR1 SGHRS, CDR2 YFSETQ. V lost 5 bases to trimming and J lost 3 bases, with 11 bases between them. The CDR3 has 13 amino acids. The CDR3 DNA follows: TGCGCCAGCAGTTATACAGGGAAAGAGACCCAGTACTTC. As protein: CASSYTGKETQYF.

CDR3 sequence: CASSLATSQTGELFF. In DNA, the CDR3 is TGTGCCAGCAGCTTGGCCACTAGTCAGACCGGGGAGCTGTTTTTT. The chain is built from TRBV5-4 and TRBJ2-2; D perhaps matches TRBD2 (5 bases). The CDR3 sequence is 15 residues long. In germline, CDR1 is SGHNT, CDR2 YYREEE (reference sequence). Between the trimmed V and J ends, which lost 0 bases and 5 bases, there was a span of 11 bases.

This clone appeared a few times. J is TRBJ1-5 and V is TRBV11-2; D is uncertain. The CDR3 is 15 amino acids. The V and J ends lost 1 base and 3 bases respectively, with 10 bases between them. Per germline, CDR1 SGHAT and CDR2 FQNNGV. CDR3: CASSLGPEVNQPQHF. The CDR3 nucleotides are TGTGCCAGCAGCTTAGGGCCTGAGGTCAATCAGCCCCAGCATTTT.

The chain links TRBV5-6 to TRBJ2-3; 9 bases are shared with TRBD2. Trimming cost V 4 bases and J 2 bases; bases outside gene matches: 8. The CDR3 runs 16 residues. The germline V gene encodes CDR1 SGHDT and CDR2 YYEEEE. CDR3 loop: CASSLEWTSVTDTQYF. CDR3 sequence (DNA): TGTGCCAGCAGCCTGGAGTGGACTAGCGTCACAGATACGCAGTATTTT.

The J gene is TRBJ2-7, the V gene TRBV30, with D tentatively TRBD2 (5 bases). The germline V gene has CDR1 GTSNPN and CDR2 SVGIG (reference sequence). The V end lost 3 bases, the J end lost 2 bases, and 14 bases lay between the germline ends. This CDR3 region has 14 residues. CDR3 bases: TGTGCCTGGAGCGCCGGACTGATGACCTACGAGCAGTACTTC. Protein sequence: CAWSAGLMTYEQYF.

The gene calls are TRBV29-1 and TRBJ1-1; no reliable D call. CDR1 SQVTM and CDR2 ANQGSEA come from the germline V gene. The V end was cut by 4 bases, the J end by 1 base, with 7 bases between. The CDR3 has 12 amino acids. This CDR3 is CSVVLGNTEAFF. CDR3 bases: TGCAGCGTTGTTCTAGGGAACACTGAAGCTTTCTTT.

J is TRBJ1-6 and V is TRBV11-2; 9 bases agree with TRBD1. V lost 4 bases to trimming and J lost 7 bases; unmatched junction nucleotides: 5. Germline-derived CDR1 and CDR2 are SGHAT and FQNNGV. The CDR3 spans 15 residues. This CDR3 is CASSSGQGGNSPLHF. The CDR3, as DNA: TGTGCCAGCAGCTCGGGACAGGGAGGCAATTCACCCCTCCACTTT.

The chain links TRBV18 to TRBJ2-7; 10 nucleotides align to TRBD2. The CDR3 sequence is 16 residues long. Germline V gives CDR1 KGHSH, CDR2 LQKENI. With 4 bases clipped from V and 0 bases from J, the junction kept 6 bases outside the gene matches. CDR3 nucleotide sequence: TGTGCCAGCTCACTGGGACTAGCGCAGATCTCCTACGAGCAGTACTTC. This sequence encodes CASSLGLAQISYEQYF.

This clone was recorded once. The rearrangement links TRBV9 to TRBJ1-1, with 7 bases identical to TRBD1. This CDR3 has 15 residues. The J segment lost 0 bases and the V segment lost 7 bases, leaving 9 bases of the junction unmatched. CDR1 SGDLS and CDR2 YYNGEE come from the germline V gene. The CDR3 DNA sequence: TGTGCCAGCCCCGGGACAGAGGTCCTGAACACTGAAGCTTTCTTT. It translates to CASPGTEVLNTEAFF.

This chain links TRBV18 with TRBJ2-7; 10 bases map to TRBD2. CDR3 length: 14 amino acids. With 3 bases clipped from V and 3 bases from J, the junction kept 2 bases outside the gene matches. Germline values: CDR1 KGHSH, CDR2 LQKENI. The CDR3 sequence is CASSPGTSDYEQYF. As DNA, the CDR3 is TGTGCCAGCTCACCCGGGACTAGCGACTACGAGCAGTACTTC.

The V gene is TRBV4-2, the J gene TRBJ2-2, with 8 bases lining up with TRBD1. The CDR3 sequence is 16 residues long. The V segment lost 0 bases and the J segment 7 bases; nucleotides outside the gene matches: 7. Germline lookup yields CDR1 LGHNA and CDR2 YNFKEQ. The CDR3 here is CASSQDQQGVGGELFF. The CDR3, as DNA: TGTGCCAGCAGCCAAGATCAACAGGGGGTGGGCGGGGAGCTGTTTTTT.

This chain joins TRBV20-1 and TRBJ2-7, with D unclear. V gave up 4 bases and J gave up 5 bases, with 9 bases separating them. There are 11 residues in the CDR3. Germline values: CDR1 DFQATT, CDR2 SNEGSKA (reference sequence). The CDR3 DNA reads as TGCAGTGCTAAAGAGAGGAACGAGCAGTACTTC. Amino acid sequence: CSAKERNEQYF.

V gene TRBV5-4 combines with J gene TRBJ1-1; TRBD1 matches at 8 bases. Germline V gene lookup returns CDR1 SGHNT and CDR2 YYREEE (reference sequence). The CDR3 runs to 18 residues. The J segment lost 0 bases and the V segment lost 0 bases, leaving 10 bases of the junction unmatched. The CDR3 bases are TGTGCCAGCAGCTTGGATTTCAGACAGGGGCTCCTGAACACTGAAGCTTTCTTT. It specifies CASSLDFRQGLLNTEAFF.

A note on this clone: Within the sample, other DNA sequences also encode this same CDR3. V usage is TRBV6-5 and J usage is TRBJ1-1, with 7 bases that match TRBD1. J was trimmed by 6 bases and V by 6 bases; bases with no gene match: 1. Germline V CDR1 and CDR2: MNHEY, SVGAGI. The CDR3 contains 11 residues. CDR3 in amino acids: CASRQGAEAFF. The CDR3 DNA follows: TGTGCCAGCAGGCAGGGGGCTGAAGCTTTCTTT.

The J gene is TRBJ1-2, the V gene TRBV9, with D unresolved. V gave up 3 bases and J gave up 1 base, with 19 bases separating them. Germline loops: CDR1 SGDLS, CDR2 YYNGEE. The CDR3 runs 17 residues. CDR3 in DNA: TGTGCCAGCAGCGCGAGAGTGGTCGAGGGTGATAACTATGGCTACACCTTC. Amino acids: CASSARVVEGDNYGYTF. Based on the CDR3 plus reference TRBV9 and TRBJ1-2, the full variable domain is DSGVTQTPKHLITATGQRVTLRCSPRSGDLSVYWYQQSLDQGLQFLIQYYNGEERAKGNILERFSAQQFPDLHSELNLSSLELGDSALYFCASSARVVEGDNYGYTFGSGTRLTVV.

This rearrangement joins TRBV19 to TRBJ2-7; TRBD1 is a possible D gene (6 bases). The germline V gene has CDR1 LNHDA and CDR2 SQIVND (reference sequence). V was clipped by 5 bases and J by 0 bases, with 14 bases between them. The CDR3 totals 15 residues. The CDR3 DNA reads TGTGCCAGTAGTCCCGGACAGACACTCTCCTACGAGCAGTACTTC. It encodes CASSPGQTLSYEQYF.

The rearrangement uses TRBV15 and TRBJ1-1, with D unclear. Trimming left V 0 bases short and J 1 base short, with 15 bases between. Per germline, CDR1 LNHNV and CDR2 YYDKDF (reference sequence). The CDR3 is 17 amino acids. CDR3 protein: CATSRDRYLRGNTEAFF. CDR3 nucleotides: TGTGCCACCAGCAGAGACCGGTACCTACGAGGGAACACTGAAGCTTTCTTT.

This clone was recorded only once. The V gene is TRBV2, the J gene TRBJ2-5, with D possibly TRBD2 on 6 matching bases. Trimming left V 5 bases short and J 4 bases short, with 11 bases between. CDR1 is SNHLY and CDR2 is FYNNEI in the germline V gene. The CDR3 is made up of 13 amino acids. CDR3 nucleotide sequence: TGTGCCAGCAGTCCTTTGGGGGGAGAGACCCAGTACTTC. Translated, it gives CASSPLGGETQYF.

This rearrangement joins TRBV28 to TRBJ1-1, with D possibly TRBD1 on 5 matching bases. V lost 3 bases and J 0 bases, leaving 17 bases between the germline ends. The CDR3 extends over 17 amino acids. Germline CDR1 is MDHEN and CDR2 is SYDVKM. In DNA, the CDR3 is TGTGCCAGCAGTTTGGAAGGGGCGGAGAGTATGAACACTGAAGCTTTCTTT. The encoded protein is CASSLEGAESMNTEAFF.

This chain joins TRBV9 and TRBJ2-1, with D hard to call. The length of the CDR3 is 13 residues. Trimming removed 7 bases from V and 0 bases from J, with 8 bases in between. Germline V gene data show CDR1 as SGDLS and CDR2 as YYNGEE. The CDR3 protein is CASALSSYNEQFF. The CDR3 DNA reads as TGTGCCAGCGCACTAAGCTCCTACAATGAGCAGTTCTTC.